This T cell receptor (beta chain) was recorded in a study of long-term antiretroviral therapy in people with HIV. Study-wide points: Clones that had undergone expansion before ART dominated the repertoire at all time points. ART adherence, viral resistance and therapy changes were undocumented.

The sample holds a few counts of this clone. Its cognate antigen is unknown. Germline V gene sequence: CDR1 LGHNT, CDR2 FRNRAP. The J segment lost 3 bases and the V segment lost 4 bases, leaving 6 bases of the junction unmatched. The CDR3 extends over 14 amino acids. Sequencing relied on immunoSEQ assay v3.0, run at survey level. Repertoires were generated with immunoSEQ multiplex PCR, while TCRdb's copy carries only in-frame clones and drops some. This table has 15,000 to 20,000 clones, about 91% appearing once. Each contributor possessed a minimum of one pre-ART and a minimum of two post-ART PBMC samples.

The chain joins TRBV12-5 to TRBJ2-7; 7 bases line up with TRBD1. Sequencing was performed on unsorted PBMCs, taken 2.1 years after starting antiretroviral therapy. The TCR originated in a young man with HIV. This chain's CDR3 is CASGSMTGYYEQYF. For the CDR3, the DNA is TGTGCTAGTGGTTCGATGACAGGGTACTACGAGCAGTACTTC.